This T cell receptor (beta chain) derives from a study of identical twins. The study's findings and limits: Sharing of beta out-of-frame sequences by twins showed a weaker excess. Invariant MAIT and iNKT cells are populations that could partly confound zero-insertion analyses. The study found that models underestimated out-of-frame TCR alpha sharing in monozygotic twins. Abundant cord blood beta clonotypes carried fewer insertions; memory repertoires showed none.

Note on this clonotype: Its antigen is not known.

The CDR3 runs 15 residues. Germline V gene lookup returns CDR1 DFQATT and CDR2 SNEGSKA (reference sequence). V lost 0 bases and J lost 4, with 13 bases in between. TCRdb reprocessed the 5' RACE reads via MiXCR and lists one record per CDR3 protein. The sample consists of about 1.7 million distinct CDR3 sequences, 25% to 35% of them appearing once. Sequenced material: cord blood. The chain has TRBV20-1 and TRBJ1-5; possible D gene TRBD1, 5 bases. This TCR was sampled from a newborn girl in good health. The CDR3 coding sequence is TGCAGTGCTAGAGATCTCTGGGGACCAAATCAGCCCCAGCATTTT. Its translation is CSARDLWGPNQPQHF.